This TCR beta chain was identified during a study of T cell repertoires in cytomegalovirus infection. Across the whole study: Evidence of both CMV infection and a matching HLA type came from public TCR beta signatures.

Study-wide findings and caveats: Identification of carriers of CMV plus the relevant HLA was achieved through cumulative public TCR beta family frequency. Dominant in the ex vivo response were TCR beta clonotypes restricted by HLA-C and specific for CMV.

Per germline, CDR1 SGHVS and CDR2 FQNEAQ. The CDR3 has 20 residues. The V segment lost 0 bases and the J segment 0 bases; nucleotides outside the gene matches: 10. TCRdb reprocessed the reads with MiXCR, giving one entry per CDR3 protein. The sample has 150,000 to 200,000 distinct CDR3 sequences, roughly a fifth seen once; the top ten hold approximately 2.9%. This clonotype was seen a handful of times. What it recognizes is unknown. Sequencing was performed on PBMCs. The TCR was taken from a human donor in good health (CMV status not recorded). Some clones in this sample may be carry-over from other donors' samples. The chain is built from TRBV7-8 and TRBJ2-7; TRBD2 aligns across 14 bases. CDR3 in amino acids: CASSLAIPGLAGVGSYEQYF. As DNA, the CDR3 is TGTGCCAGCAGCTTAGCAATCCCGGGACTAGCGGGAGTCGGCTCCTACGAGCAGTACTTC.